A single sample is the source of the 28 T cell receptor beta chains below, sequenced in a study of blood T cell repertoires in COVID-19 (dated by TCRdb to about 2020). The library relied on the immunoSEQ multiplex PCR assay. The table was pulled from immuneACCESS by TCRdb, which kept in-frame rearrangements only. Such tables lose some clones; where checked, under half of the loss comes from unresolved V genes, and the rest has no known cause. A total of roughly 120,000 clones appear in this sample, around 85% of them only once. The top ten hold under 3.5% of the sample. The sequenced sample was peripheral blood. Receptors were obtained from a woman of 80 years or more with COVID-19, enrolled during active disease.

This sequence joins TRBV6-5 and TRBJ1-1; unclear D gene. Looked up from germline, CDR1 is MNHEY and CDR2 is SVGAGI. The ends were cut back, 4 bases at V and 1 base at J, with 10 bases in the middle. This CDR3 region has 14 residues. Here the CDR3 reads CASSSDRRNTEAFF. The CDR3 DNA follows: TGTGCCAGCAGTTCCGATAGGAGGAACACTGAAGCTTTCTTT.

The gene calls are TRBV28 and TRBJ2-5; TRBD1 agrees at 7 bases. The CDR3 runs 15 residues. The V and J ends lost 5 bases and 3 bases, in that order; junction bases with no gene match: 9. Germline V gives CDR1 MDHEN, CDR2 SYDVKM. This CDR3 is CASSQTGFVKETQYF. The CDR3 coding sequence is TGTGCCAGCAGTCAGACAGGGTTTGTAAAAGAGACCCAGTACTTC.

This chain links TRBV5-4 with TRBJ1-5; TRBD1 agrees at 8 bases. This CDR3 region has 15 residues. The germline V gene encodes CDR1 SGHNT and CDR2 YYREEE (reference sequence). V trimming: 4 bases; J trimming: 6 bases; junction bases outside the gene matches: 9. In DNA, the CDR3 is TGTGCCAGCAGCCCTCAGGGGGCGTTGGTTCAGCCCCAGCATTTT. It yields the protein CASSPQGALVQPQHF. Supplemented by reference TRBV5-4 and TRBJ1-5, the full variable domain reads ETGVTQSPTHLIKTRGQQVTLRCSSQSGHNTVSWYQQALGQGPQFIFQYYREEENGRGNFPPRFSGLQFPNYSSELNVNALELDDSALYLCASSPQGALVQPQHFGDGTRLSIL.

V usage is TRBV11-2 and J usage is TRBJ2-1, with 11 bases that match TRBD2. The CDR3 extends over 18 amino acids. Germline CDR1 and CDR2: SGHAT and FQNNGV. V was clipped by 0 bases and J by 3 bases; unmatched bases: 7. The CDR3 loop is CASSLELTSGRHYNEQFF. The CDR3 coding sequence is TGTGCCAGCAGCTTAGAGTTAACTAGCGGGAGACACTACAATGAGCAGTTCTTC.

This chain joins TRBV28 and TRBJ1-1, with TRBD1 identical over 8 bases. After removal of 4 bases from V and 4 bases from J, the junction contained 14 bases not matched to a gene. CDR1 is MDHEN, CDR2 SYDVKM, per germline. The CDR3 has 17 amino acids. CDR3 sequence: CASSSQTTRGLGTEAFF. CDR3 bases: TGTGCCAGCAGTTCCCAAACGACCAGGGGGCTTGGCACTGAAGCTTTCTTT.

The CDR3 DNA follows: TGTGCCAGCAGGAGAACAGGGGACACTGAAGCTTTCTTT. It yields the protein CASRRTGDTEAFF. The rearrangement joins TRBV2 to TRBJ1-1; 7 nucleotides match TRBD1. CDR1 is SNHLY and CDR2 is FYNNEI in the germline V gene. There are 13 residues in the CDR3. V trimming: 6 bases; J trimming: 3 bases; junction bases outside the gene matches: 4.

The CDR3 region is CASRGPPSPLHF. The CDR3 DNA reads TGTGCCAGCCGCGGCCCCCCTTCACCCCTCCACTTT. The rearrangement links TRBV6-5 to TRBJ1-6; D remains ambiguous. The V gene lost 8 bases and the J gene lost 9 bases, with 11 bases spanning the gap. There are 12 residues in the CDR3. The germline V gene has CDR1 MNHEY and CDR2 SVGAGI.

This clone was seen more than once but under ten times. This chain joins TRBV4-2 and TRBJ1-5; TRBD1 might be the D (5 bases). Trimming took 1 base from V and 10 from J, leaving 11 bases between them. Germline-derived CDR1 and CDR2 are LGHNA and YNFKEQ. The CDR3 covers 13 residues. The CDR3, as DNA: TGTGCCAGCAGCCAAGGGCAAACAGGTCCCCAGCATTTT. It codes for CASSQGQTGPQHF.

This clone was observed a single time. V usage is TRBV5-4 and J usage is TRBJ2-5; 12 bases fit TRBD1. The germline gives CDR1 SGHNT, CDR2 YYREEE (reference sequence). The trim removed 4 bases at V and 3 bases at J, leaving 7 bases unmatched. This CDR3 region has 16 residues. The DNA of the CDR3 is TGTGCCAGCAGCATAGGGACAGGGGGCGCGAAAGAGACCCAGTACTTC. The encoded protein is CASSIGTGGAKETQYF.

This rearrangement joins TRBV5-1 to TRBJ2-5; the D is unclear. The CDR3 is made up of 13 amino acids. The ends were cut back, 2 bases at V and 0 bases at J, with 5 bases in the middle. Per germline, CDR1 SGHRS and CDR2 YFSETQ. The CDR3: CASSLLYQETQYF. The CDR3, as DNA: TGCGCCAGCAGCTTACTGTACCAAGAGACCCAGTACTTC. The full variable domain, its missing parts supplied by reference TRBV5-1 and TRBJ2-5, is KAGVTQTPRYLIKTRGQQVTLSCSPISGHRSVSWYQQTPGQGLQFLFEYFSETQRNKGNFPGRFSGRQFSNSRSEMNVSTLELGDSALYLCASSLLYQETQYFGPGTRLLVL.

The chain links TRBV27 to TRBJ1-2, with 9 bases fitting TRBD1. The V gene end was trimmed by 3 bases and the J gene end by 0 bases; junction bases not matched to a gene: 17. CDR3 length: 20 amino acids. The V gene's germline CDR1 is MNHEY and CDR2 SMNVEV (reference sequence). The CDR3 reads CASSFPGAGQGLLSNYGYTF. CDR3 nucleotides: TGTGCCAGCAGTTTCCCGGGGGCGGGACAGGGTCTACTCTCTAACTATGGCTACACCTTC.

The CDR3 is CASSGLAGVGETQYF. In DNA form, the CDR3 reads TGTGCCAGCTCCGGACTAGCGGGAGTCGGCGAGACCCAGTACTTC. This rearrangement joins TRBV19 to TRBJ2-5; 13 bases line up with TRBD2. The CDR3 has 15 residues. CDR1 is LNHDA, CDR2 SQIVND, per germline (reference sequence). The V segment lost 9 bases and the J segment 5 bases; nucleotides outside the gene matches: 9.

This clone appeared a few times. The gene calls are TRBV12-3 or TRBV12-4 and TRBJ2-5, with D unresolved. The CDR3 contains 13 residues. The V end was cut by 4 bases, the J end by 3 bases, with 9 bases between. The CDR3 bases are TGTGCCAGCAGTTCGGCTGGAGAAGAGACCCAGTACTTC. It translates to CASSSAGEETQYF.

The chain recombines TRBV2 with TRBJ2-2, with D unclear. The germline V gene has CDR1 SNHLY and CDR2 FYNNEI. Trimming removed 6 bases at V and 3 bases at J, with 5 bases between. The CDR3 contains 12 residues. The DNA of the CDR3 is TGTGCCAGCAGAACAGACACCGGGGAGCTGTTTTTT. It yields the protein CASRTDTGELFF. Combining the CDR3 with reference TRBV2 and TRBJ2-2 gives the whole variable domain EPEVTQTPSHQVTQMGQEVILRCVPISNHLYFYWYRQILGQKVEFLVSFYNNEISEKSEIFDDQFSVERPDGSNFTLKIRSTKLEDSAMYFCASRTDTGELFFGEGSRLTVL.

This clone was seen only once. CDR3 bases: TGTGCCAGCAGTCAGGGACTAGCGGGGTCCCTTAATGAGCAGTTCTTC. Amino acid sequence: CASSQGLAGSLNEQFF. The chain employs TRBV28 and TRBJ2-1; 13 nucleotides line up with TRBD2. Germline CDR1 MDHEN, CDR2 SYDVKM. V was clipped by 5 bases and J by 7 bases; unmatched bases: 8. The length of the CDR3 is 16 residues. Variable domain in full (rest from reference TRBV28 and TRBJ2-1): DVKVTQSSRYLVKRTGEKVFLECVQDMDHENMFWYRQDPGLGLRLIYFSYDVKMKEKGDIPEGYSVSREKKERFSLILESASTNQTSMYLCASSQGLAGSLNEQFFGPGTRLTVL.

This chain joins TRBV6-5 and TRBJ1-6; 7 bases are shared with TRBD1. This CDR3 has 13 residues. With 11 bases clipped from V and 8 bases from J, the junction kept 9 bases outside the gene matches. The V gene's germline CDR1 is MNHEY and CDR2 SVGAGI. The CDR3 region is CASKTGTDSPLHF. CDR3 DNA: TGTGCCTCCAAAACAGGGACAGATTCACCCCTCCACTTT.

The rearrangement links TRBV3-1 (or the pseudogene TRBV3-2) to TRBJ2-3; TRBD2 aligns across 12 bases. The germline gives CDR1 LGHDT, CDR2 YNNKEL (reference sequence). Trimming removed 3 bases from V and 3 bases from J; junction bases left unmatched: 4. There are 16 residues in the CDR3. DNA for the CDR3: TGTGCCAGCAGCCACGGACTAGCGGGAAGTACAGATACGCAGTATTTT. It yields the protein CASSHGLAGSTDTQYF.

This sequence joins TRBV28 and TRBJ2-7, with 13 bases identical to TRBD2. Germline V gives CDR1 MDHEN, CDR2 SYDVKM. The CDR3 spans 15 residues. V lost 7 bases and J lost 5; bases outside the gene matches: 8. The CDR3 loop reads CASTTGTSGIHEQYF. The CDR3 DNA reads as TGTGCCAGCACTACCGGGACTAGCGGGATCCACGAGCAGTACTTC.

V gene TRBV11-2 combines with J gene TRBJ2-1, with 11 bases matching TRBD2. V trimming: 7 bases; J trimming: 6 bases; junction bases outside the gene matches: 5. There are 14 residues in the CDR3. Germline CDR1 is SGHAT and CDR2 is FQNNGV. For the CDR3, the DNA is TGTGCCAGCACCTTTAGCGGGAGGGGCAATGAGCAGTTCTTC. Protein: CASTFSGRGNEQFF.

The chain carries TRBV15 and TRBJ2-7, with 11 bases identical to TRBD2. CDR3 length: 15 residues. J lost 5 bases, V lost 2 bases, and 5 bases had no gene match. From germline, CDR1 is LNHNV and CDR2 YYDKDF (reference sequence). The CDR3 sequence is CATSRPGTSGDEQYF. CDR3 nucleotide sequence: TGTGCCACCAGCAGACCCGGGACTAGCGGTGACGAGCAGTACTTC.

The V call is TRBV7-8, the J call TRBJ1-1; D unclear. CDR1 is SGHVS and CDR2 is FQNEAQ in the germline V gene. Trimming took off 2 bases at V and 0 bases at J, with 19 bases between the two ends. The CDR3 loop spans 18 amino acids. CDR3 sequence (DNA): TGTGCCAGCAGCTTATTCCTTGTGACAATACTCATGAACACTGAAGCTTTCTTT. Encoded protein: CASSLFLVTILMNTEAFF.

This chain uses TRBV2 with TRBJ1-5; D may be TRBD1 (6 bases). V lost 6 bases and J lost 1, with 10 bases in between. This CDR3 region has 14 residues. Germline V gene sequence: CDR1 SNHLY, CDR2 FYNNEI. The CDR3 is CASSGQGSNQPQHF. CDR3 DNA: TGTGCCAGCAGCGGGCAGGGGAGCAATCAGCCCCAGCATTTT.

The rearrangement uses TRBV15 and TRBJ1-1, with unresolved D. With 2 bases removed from V and 4 bases from J, the gap between germline ends came to 14 bases. The germline V gene has CDR1 LNHNV and CDR2 YYDKDF (reference sequence). The CDR3 has 15 residues. The CDR3 region has the DNA TGTGCCACCAGCAGACCCACAAGAGGGCCCACTGAAGCTTTCTTT. Translation gives CATSRPTRGPTEAFF.

This sequence joins TRBV28 and TRBJ1-4; 11 bases are a match to TRBD1. Germline V gene sequence: CDR1 MDHEN, CDR2 SYDVKM. V lost 2 bases, J lost 8 bases, and 4 bases stayed unmatched. The CDR3 is made up of 15 amino acids. The CDR3 loop reads CASSLGQGAVEKLFF. Written as DNA, the CDR3 is TGTGCCAGCAGTTTAGGACAGGGGGCAGTGGAAAAACTGTTTTTT.

The chain joins TRBV18 to TRBJ2-1, with TRBD2 identical over 13 bases. Germline V gene data show CDR1 as KGHSH and CDR2 as LQKENI. With 3 bases clipped from V and 9 bases from J, the junction kept 8 bases outside the gene matches. The CDR3 covers 16 residues. The CDR3 DNA is TGTGCCAGCTCACCCACCGGGACTAGCGGGACTACTGAGCAGTTCTTC. This sequence encodes CASSPTGTSGTTEQFF.

The chain carries TRBV5-8 and TRBJ1-2, with 8 bases matching TRBD1. Per the germline V gene, CDR1 is SGHTS and CDR2 is YDEGEE. With 4 bases clipped from V and 0 bases from J, the junction kept 2 bases outside the gene matches. This CDR3 spans 14 amino acids. CDR3 region: CASSRGQANYGYTF. In nucleotides, the CDR3 is TGTGCCAGCAGCCGGGGACAGGCTAACTATGGCTACACCTTC.

Note on this clone: At one end, the junction sequence differs from germline, possibly due to a read error. The V call is TRBV4-3, the J call TRBJ2-6; D is ambiguous. Germline assignment: CDR1 LGHNA and CDR2 YSLEER. This CDR3 has 20 amino acids. CDR3 nucleotide sequence: TGCGTCAGCAGCCAAAGTTATGGCACCAACCCCCTCTCTGGGGCCAACGTCCTGACTTTC. Its translation is CVSSQSYGTNPLSGANVLTF.

The gene calls are TRBV7-3 and TRBJ2-3; 11 positions match TRBD2. V lost 5 bases and J lost 0; bases outside the gene matches: 7. This CDR3 region has 17 residues. Per germline, CDR1 SGHTA and CDR2 FQGTGA. Written as DNA, the CDR3 is TGTGCCAGCAGCCGGGGGACTAGCGGATTTAGCACAGATACGCAGTATTTT. It codes for CASSRGTSGFSTDTQYF.